The clone carrying this TCR beta chain came up once. Its antigen is currently unknown. This specimen belongs to a study of blood T cells in healthy people across ages. Germline lookup yields CDR1 SGHDN and CDR2 FVKESK. V lost 3 bases and J 15 bases, leaving 12 bases between the germline ends. The CDR3 is 11 amino acids. The study, taken as a whole, reports: Both naive CD4+ cell counts and diversity were greater in long-lived donors than in aged donors. A roughly linear age-dependent decrease characterized TCR beta diversity per million T cells.

Caucasian individuals from Russia who were healthy and aged roughly 6 to 95 acted as donors. The second PCR ran about 6 to 12 cycles with a sample-barcoded 5' primer and J-beta primers. Each single sample gave us at least 2.5 million CDR3-containing paired-end reads. MiXCR was run by TCRdb on the 5' RACE reads, yielding one entry per CDR3 protein. In the table there are about 900,000 distinct CDR3 sequences, roughly 48% of which are singletons. This clonotype was sampled from a man aged 25-45 years in good health. Sequenced input: blood. V gene TRBV14 combines with J gene TRBJ2-1; D remains unclear. Here the CDR3 DNA reads TGTGCCAGCAGCCAGGGATCTAGTGTGTTCTTC. Translating gives CASSQGSSVFF.